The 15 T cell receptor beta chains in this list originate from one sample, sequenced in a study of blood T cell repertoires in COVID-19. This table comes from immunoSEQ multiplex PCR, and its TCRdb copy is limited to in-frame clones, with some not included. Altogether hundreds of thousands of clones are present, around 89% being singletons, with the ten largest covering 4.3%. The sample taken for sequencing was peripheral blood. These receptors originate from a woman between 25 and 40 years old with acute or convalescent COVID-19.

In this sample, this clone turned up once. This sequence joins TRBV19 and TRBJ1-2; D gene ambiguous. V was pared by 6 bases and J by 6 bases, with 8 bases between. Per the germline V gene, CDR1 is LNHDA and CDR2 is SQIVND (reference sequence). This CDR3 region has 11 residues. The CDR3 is CASSDWDGYTF. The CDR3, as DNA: TGTGCCAGTAGCGACTGGGATGGCTACACCTTC.

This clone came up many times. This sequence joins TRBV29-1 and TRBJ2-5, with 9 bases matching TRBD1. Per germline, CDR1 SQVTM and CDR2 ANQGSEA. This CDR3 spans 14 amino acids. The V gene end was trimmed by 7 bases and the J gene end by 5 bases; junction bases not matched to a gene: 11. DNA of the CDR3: TGCAGCGCAGCCGGGACAGGGACTTGGGAGACCCAGTACTTC. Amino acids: CSAAGTGTWETQYF.

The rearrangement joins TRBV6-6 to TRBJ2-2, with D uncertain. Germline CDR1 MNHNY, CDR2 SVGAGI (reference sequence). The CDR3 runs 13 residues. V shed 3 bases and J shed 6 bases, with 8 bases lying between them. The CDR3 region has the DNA TGTGCCAGCAGTTATAGAGACTCCGGGGAGCTGTTTTTT. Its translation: CASSYRDSGELFF.

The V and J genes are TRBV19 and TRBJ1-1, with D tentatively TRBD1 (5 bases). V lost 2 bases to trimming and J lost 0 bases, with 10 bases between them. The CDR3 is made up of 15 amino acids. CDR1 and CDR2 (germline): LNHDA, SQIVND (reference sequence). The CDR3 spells CASSIRGYMNTEAFF. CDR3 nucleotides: TGTGCCAGTAGTATAAGGGGATACATGAACACTGAAGCTTTCTTT.

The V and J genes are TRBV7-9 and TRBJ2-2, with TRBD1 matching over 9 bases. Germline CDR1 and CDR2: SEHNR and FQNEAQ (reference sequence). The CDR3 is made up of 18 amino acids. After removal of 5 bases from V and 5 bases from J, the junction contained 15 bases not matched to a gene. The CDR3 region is CASSPYDGTGFSTGELFF. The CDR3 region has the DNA TGTGCCAGCAGCCCATACGACGGGACAGGGTTTTCAACCGGGGAGCTGTTTTTT.

CDR3 in DNA: TGTGCCAGCAGTTTAGAGGGGACTGAAGCTTTCTTT. It specifies CASSLEGTEAFF. The rearrangement links TRBV12-3 or TRBV12-4 to TRBJ1-1; D perhaps matches TRBD1 (5 bases). V was trimmed by 1 base and J by 5 bases, leaving 5 bases between them. The CDR3 covers 12 residues.

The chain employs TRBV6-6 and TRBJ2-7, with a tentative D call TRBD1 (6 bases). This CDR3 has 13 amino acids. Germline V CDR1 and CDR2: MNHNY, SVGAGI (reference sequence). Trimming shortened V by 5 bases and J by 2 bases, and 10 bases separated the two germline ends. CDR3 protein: CASSPDRPYEQYF. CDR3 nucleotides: TGTGCCAGCAGTCCAGACAGGCCCTACGAGCAGTACTTC.

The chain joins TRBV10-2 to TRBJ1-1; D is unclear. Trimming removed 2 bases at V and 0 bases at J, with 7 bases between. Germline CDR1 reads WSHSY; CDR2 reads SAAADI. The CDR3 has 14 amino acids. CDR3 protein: CASSETEMNTEAFF. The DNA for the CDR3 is TGCGCCAGCAGTGAGACAGAGATGAACACTGAAGCTTTCTTT.

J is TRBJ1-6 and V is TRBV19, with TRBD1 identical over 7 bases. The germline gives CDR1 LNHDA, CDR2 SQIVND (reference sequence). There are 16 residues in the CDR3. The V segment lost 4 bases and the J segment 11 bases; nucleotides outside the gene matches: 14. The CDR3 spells CASSRGTTGIVAPLHF. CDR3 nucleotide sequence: TGTGCCAGTAGTAGGGGGACGACAGGGATCGTAGCACCCCTCCACTTT.

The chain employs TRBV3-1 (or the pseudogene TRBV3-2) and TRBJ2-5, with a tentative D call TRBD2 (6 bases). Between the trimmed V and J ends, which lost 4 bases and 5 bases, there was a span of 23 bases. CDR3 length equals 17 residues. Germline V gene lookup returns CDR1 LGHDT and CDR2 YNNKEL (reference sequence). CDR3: CASSPSLAGPSGETQYF. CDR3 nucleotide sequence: TGTGCCAGCAGCCCGTCCCTGGCTGGCCCAAGCGGGGAGACCCAGTACTTC.

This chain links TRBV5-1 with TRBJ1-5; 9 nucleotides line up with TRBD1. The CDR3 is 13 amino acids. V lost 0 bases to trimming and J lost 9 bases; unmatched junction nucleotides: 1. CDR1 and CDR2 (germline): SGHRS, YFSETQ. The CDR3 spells CASSLGQGGPQHF. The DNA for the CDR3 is TGCGCCAGCAGCTTGGGACAGGGGGGGCCCCAGCATTTT.

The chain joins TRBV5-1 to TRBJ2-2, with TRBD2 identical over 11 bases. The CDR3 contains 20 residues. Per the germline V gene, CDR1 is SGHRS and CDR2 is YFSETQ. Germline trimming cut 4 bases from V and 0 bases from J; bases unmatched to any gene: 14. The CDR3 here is CASSLRLFSGGETNTGELFF. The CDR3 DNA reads TGCGCCAGCAGCCTACGACTTTTTAGCGGGGGGGAAACGAACACCGGGGAGCTGTTTTTT.

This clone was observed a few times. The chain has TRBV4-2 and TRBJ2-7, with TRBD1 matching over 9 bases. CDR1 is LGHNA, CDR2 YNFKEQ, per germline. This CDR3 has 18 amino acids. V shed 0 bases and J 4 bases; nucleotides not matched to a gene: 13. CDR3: CASSQDLGVTGGLYEQYF. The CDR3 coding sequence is TGTGCCAGCAGCCAAGATCTTGGTGTGACAGGGGGTCTATACGAGCAGTACTTC.

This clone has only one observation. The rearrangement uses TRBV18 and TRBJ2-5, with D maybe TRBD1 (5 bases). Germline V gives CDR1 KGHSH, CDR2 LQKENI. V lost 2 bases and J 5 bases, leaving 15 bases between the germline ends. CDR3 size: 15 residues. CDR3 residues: CASSPITGSMETQYF. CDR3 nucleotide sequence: TGTGCCAGCTCACCAATCACAGGTTCAATGGAGACCCAGTACTTC. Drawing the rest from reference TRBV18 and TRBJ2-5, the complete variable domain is NAGVMQNPRHLVRRRGQEARLRCSPMKGHSHVYWYRQLPEEGLKFMVYLQKENIIDESGMPKERFSAEFPKEGPSILRIQQVVRGDSAAYFCASSPITGSMETQYFGPGTRLLVL.

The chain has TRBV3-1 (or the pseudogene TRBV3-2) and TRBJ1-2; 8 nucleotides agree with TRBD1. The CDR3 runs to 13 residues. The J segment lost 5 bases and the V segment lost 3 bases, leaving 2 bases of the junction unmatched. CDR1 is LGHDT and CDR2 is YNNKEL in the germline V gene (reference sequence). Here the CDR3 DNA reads TGTGCCAGCAGCCAGACAGGGGAATATGGCTACACCTTC. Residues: CASSQTGEYGYTF.